This TCR beta chain was profiled in a study of cytomegalovirus exposure and HLA in healthy donors listed by TCRdb under 2017. Background on the whole study: An earlier analysis of under 600 of the donors reported approximately 270 Gb of sequence data and some 120 million unique TCR beta sequences from about 180 million T cells. An early release covering about 600 HLA-typed donors comprised about 300 gigabases of sequencing data and around 80 million unique TCR sequences. Of the 300 to 400 genotyped donors, approximately 83% fell in the genetic ancestry cluster associated with self-reported Caucasian donors. The study aimed to test whether signatures of past pathogen exposure could be identified by cataloging public T cell receptors. The study profiled the T cell repertoires of under 700 subjects by immunosequencing and related them to cytomegalovirus serostatus. Along with the approximately 670-subject first cohort, a separate validation cohort of over a hundred different subjects was used. To predict cytomegalovirus infection status, the study combined high-throughput TCR immunosequencing, statistical association of individual TCRs with disease status, and machine learning. To study patterns of TCR occurrence, a later analysis re-analyzed previously published TCR beta repertoires from 650 to 750 donors and added high-resolution HLA genotyping. Rather than drawing on any new phenotypic data, the later analysis identified candidate immune exposures from TCR beta sequences and the way those sequences occurred across donors. In an earlier analysis of more than 550 of the donors, high-throughput TCR beta sequencing was used to judge whether each TCR beta V gene segment behaved as functional or pseudogenic. Donor age, sex, ethnicity and CMV serostatus were collected together with the repertoire data. A later genetic analysis took genome-wide SNP genotypes for about 65% of the roughly 670 donors and used that subset as a discovery cohort. All discovery cohort repertoires had been generated on a single sequencing platform. HLA typing included class I and class II loci at four-digit resolution. The number of donors typed differed by locus, with about 620-630 for A, B, C, DRB1 and DQB1, around 500 for DQA1, some 570 for DPA1, and approximately 470 for DPB1. Roughly five DR-DQ haplotypes were handled as single units for association and clustering because linkage in the cohort was strong. Across 398 genotyped donors of the cohort, an average of about 240,000 unique TCR beta nucleotide sequences per donor were sequenced, and roughly 20% of those sequences were non-productive. Findings and caveats that apply to the study as a whole: Around 16 rarely observed V segments, including chromosome 9 orphons, were excluded from the earlier analysis of several hundred of the donors because counts were too low. In a later analysis, several top co-occurrence clusters were reported to appear linked to parvovirus B19, influenza, CMV and Epstein-Barr virus. A later analysis found that HLA-associated TCR beta chains were more clonally expanded and had lower generation probabilities than equally common non-associated chains. A further reported finding was that TCR beta sequences accurately predicted the HLA-A and HLA-B alleles for most subjects in the first cohort. In a later genetic analysis, fewer N-insertions in productive TCRs were reported among donors in an Asian-associated ancestry cluster than the roughly 640-donor mean. In a later analysis, the rate of TCR association differed among HLA loci, with DRB1 alleles having the most associated TCRs and HLA-C alleles having the fewest. When HLA alleles, especially DR and DQ, strongly co-occurred, attributing TCR associations to individual alleles was difficult. This cohort had only TCR beta chains sequenced, and the lack of alpha or paired-chain data limited which features could be detected. Most TCR sequences were observed very rarely across donors, whereas some public TCRs were present in many individuals. Linkage disequilibrium might explain the correlated functional status among segregating V segments, but an unknown experimental factor could not be excluded. Cytomegalovirus status was reported to be diagnosed by the classifier with high specificity and sensitivity in both the original and validation cohorts. The authors suggested that the approach could potentially be generalized to other disease states and immunological phenotypes. Most CMV-associated TCR beta chains appeared to be HLA-restricted in a later analysis, and the HLA associations seemed to be driven largely by CMV exposure. HLA typing was unavailable for some donors at each locus, so association tests used only the typed subset. Broadly in line with IMGT annotations, most TCR beta V segments showed up in productive rearrangements about 90% or about 30% of the time in an earlier analysis of a few hundred of the donors. Some IMGT-functional V segments, including TRBV6-2 and TRBV6-3, could not be told apart with the 87-base-pair reads, so those segments were excluded. In vitro tests confirmed that three of the cytomegalovirus-associated TCR beta chains recognize cytomegalovirus antigens. Roughly uniform sequencing depth across donors was assumed in presence/absence analyses, although this assumption may not hold. Immune exposure information for the cohort was limited to CMV serostatus. A later genetic analysis associated a missense DCLRE1C variant with V-gene and J-gene trimming of TCR beta chains, and an independent cohort replicated the association. At a false discovery rate of 0.05, a later analysis linked under 20,000 TCR beta sequences to specific HLA alleles. A total of 164 TCR beta chains were listed by the study as associated with cytomegalovirus. A cluster of highly shared sequence variants was judged likely to represent a technical artifact of the sequencing pipeline.

Library creation used the immunoSEQ multiplex PCR assay. A mixture of 60 forward primers for TCR Vbeta segments and 13 reverse primers for TCR Jbeta segments was used in the multiplex PCR. The CDR3 region of rearranged TCR beta genes was amplified from genomic DNA by a multiplex PCR assay. Amplified TCR beta libraries were sequenced as 87-base-pair reads on the Illumina HiSeq System. As for the original processing: In a later analysis, some 80 million unique TCR beta chains were counted across the 500 to 850 repertoires, and about 9.9 million of these chains were shared by at least two donors. Raw reads were error-corrected and collapsed into unique sequences with a nearest-neighbor algorithm that merged closely related sequences to remove PCR and sequencing errors. V, D and J gene segments were assigned by aligning CDR3 sequences to IMGT reference sequences. For a sequence to be retained, a match of at least six nucleotides was required to both a V gene segment and a J gene segment. Rearrangements were classified as productive when the CDR3 lacked stop codons and remained in frame with V and J, and all other rearrangements were classified as non-productive. Following IMGT convention, CDR3 was defined as the stretch from the second conserved V-encoded cysteine to the conserved J-encoded phenylalanine. The earlier analysis of about 590 of the donors excluded sequences that lacked an unambiguous match to a single V gene segment. In an earlier analysis of 587 of the donors, V segments were called functional above 56.7% productive rearrangements and were called segregating when the between-donor standard deviation exceeded 5%. To diagnose cytomegalovirus status from the catalog of TCR beta chain sequences, a statistical classification framework was built. A later analysis assigned V and J genes by comparing TCR nucleotide sequences with IMGT/GENE-DB human TR gene sequences. In a later analysis, CDR3 sequences and most-parsimonious VDJ recombination scenarios were assigned using the TCRdist pipeline. In a later analysis, every TCR beta chain was defined by the combination of its CDR3 amino acid sequence and its V-gene family, and reads without a unique V-gene family were dropped. To address suspected cross-contamination and a sequencing artifact, a later analysis removed some 620 highly shared, low-generation-probability nucleotide sequences. In a later analysis, a clonal expansion index for each public chain was calculated from normalized within-repertoire ranks of inferred template counts. In a later analysis, generation probabilities were computed using a VDJ recombination model fitted to out-of-frame rearrangements, and the results were checked against IGoR. A later analysis scored TCR-TCR, TCR-HLA and TCR-CMV co-occurrence with hypergeometric tests, applying a repertoire-size bias correction to TCR pairs. False discovery rates were estimated in a later analysis by permuting HLA or CMV assignments 20 times. In a later analysis, co-occurring TCRs were grouped using DBSCAN, and TCRdist sequence similarity was added for clustering within HLA-allele-positive subsets. Repertoires with fewer than 30,000 or more than 120,000 public chains, plus five repertoires with anomalous nucleotide sharing, were excluded from co-occurrence clustering. TCRdb holds this immuneACCESS table with in-frame rearrangements only. Some clones are missing; in checked studies, unresolved V genes explain under half, and the rest has no known cause. That table furnishes V, J and clone size, whereas the DNA furnished D and trimming. Here the sample has a few hundred thousand clones; roughly 80% occur a single time. The leading ten clones occupy roughly 3.1% of the sample.

The CDR3 goes from the cysteine to the phenylalanine over 15 residues. Here the CDR3 DNA is all that survives: 45 bases in frame from base 1. CDR1 and CDR2 (SEHNR, FQNEAQ) derive from the germline V gene (reference sequence). V was cut back by 5 bases and J by 2 bases, leaving a gap of 15 bases between them. Of note for this clone: Its binding antigen is unknown. The input lacks base qualities; no much larger clone sits a single base away.

In total, 500 to 700 healthy bone marrow donors made up the cohort. At the time of sampling, every cohort member was nominally healthy, though immune exposures that went unrecorded were likely present. The donor was CMV seronegative and belonged to the group of 352 seronegative cohort members. A peripheral blood sample was collected from each donor, and TCR beta sequencing was performed on peripheral blood mononuclear cells. The Qiagen DNeasy Blood Extraction Kit was used to extract genomic DNA from the blood cell samples. The TCR sequence derives from a man under 40 in good health and CMV-seronegative. Sequencing was done on a sample of PBMCs. Recombination connected TRBV7-9 to TRBJ1-2; TRBD1 is perhaps the D gene, given 6 matching bases. At the DNA level, the sequence is TGTGCCAGCAGCGCCGGACAGAGCCAGAACTATGGCTACACCTTC. Translated, it reads CASSAGQSQNYGYTF.